This TCR beta chain was observed in a study of cytomegalovirus exposure and HLA in healthy donors. Study overall: It was reported in a later analysis that the same platform had been used for the 120 validation repertoires as for the 666 first-cohort repertoires. Study outcomes and limitations: Per published reports, the classifier diagnosed cytomegalovirus status with high specificity and sensitivity.

Of note for this clone: No antigen is known for it.

Produced via immunoSEQ multiplex PCR; TCRdb's table is partial and in-frame only. The sample carries some 120,000 clones, around 90% recorded once. Trimming removed 4 bases from V and 1 base from J, with 17 bases in between. This CDR3 is 17 amino acids long. The TCR comes from a woman younger than 30 in good health and CMV-seronegative. The sequenced sample was PBMCs. The chain carries TRBV23-1 and TRBJ1-5, with D perhaps TRBD1 (6 bases). TRBV23-1 is treated as an ORF (open reading frame) with a function not yet certain. CDR3 region: CASSPTTGLGSNQPQHF. The CDR3 coding sequence is TGCGCCAGCAGTCCCACGACAGGACTGGGGAGCAATCAGCCCCAGCATTTT.